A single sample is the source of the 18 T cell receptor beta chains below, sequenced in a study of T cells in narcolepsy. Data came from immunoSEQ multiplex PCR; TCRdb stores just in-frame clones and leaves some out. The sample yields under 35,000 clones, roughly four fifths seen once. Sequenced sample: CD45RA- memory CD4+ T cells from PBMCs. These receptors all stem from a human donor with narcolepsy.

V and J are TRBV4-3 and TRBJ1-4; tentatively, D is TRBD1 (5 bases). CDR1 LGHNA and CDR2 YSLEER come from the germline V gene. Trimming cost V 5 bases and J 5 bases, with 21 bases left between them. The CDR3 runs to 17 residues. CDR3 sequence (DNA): TGCGCCAGCAGCTCGCGGGGGGGAGGGGAAGGAAATGAAAAACTGTTTTTT. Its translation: CASSSRGGGEGNEKLFF.

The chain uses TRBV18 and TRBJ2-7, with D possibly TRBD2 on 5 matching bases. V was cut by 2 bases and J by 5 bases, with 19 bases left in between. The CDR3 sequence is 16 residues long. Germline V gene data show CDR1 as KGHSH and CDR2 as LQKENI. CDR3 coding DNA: TGTGCCAGCTCACCAAGGCCCTCGGGGAGAAGGAACGAGCAGTACTTC. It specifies CASSPRPSGRRNEQYF. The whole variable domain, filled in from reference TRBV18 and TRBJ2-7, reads NAGVMQNPRHLVRRRGQEARLRCSPMKGHSHVYWYRQLPEEGLKFMVYLQKENIIDESGMPKERFSAEFPKEGPSILRIQQVVRGDSAAYFCASSPRPSGRRNEQYFGPGTRLTVT.

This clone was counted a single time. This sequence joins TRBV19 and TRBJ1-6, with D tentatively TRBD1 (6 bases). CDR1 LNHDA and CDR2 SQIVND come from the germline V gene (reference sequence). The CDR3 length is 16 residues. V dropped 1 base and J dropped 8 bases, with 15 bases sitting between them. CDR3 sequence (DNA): TGTGCCAGTAGTATAGCGGCCAGGGGTGGGGATTCACCCCTCCACTTT. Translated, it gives CASSIAARGGDSPLHF. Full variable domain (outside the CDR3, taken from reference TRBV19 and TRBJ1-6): DGGITQSPKYLFRKEGQNVTLSCEQNLNHDAMYWYRQDPGQGLRLIYYSQIVNDFQKGDIAEGYSVSREKKESFPLTVTSAQKNPTAFYLCASSIAARGGDSPLHFGNGTRLTVT.

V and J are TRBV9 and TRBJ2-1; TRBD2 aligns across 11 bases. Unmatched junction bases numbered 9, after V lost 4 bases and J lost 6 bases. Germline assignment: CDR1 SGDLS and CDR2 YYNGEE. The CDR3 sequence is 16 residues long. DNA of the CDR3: TGTGCCAGCAGCCCCCGGAGTAGCGGGGGGGCCAATGAGCAGTTCTTC. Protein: CASSPRSSGGANEQFF. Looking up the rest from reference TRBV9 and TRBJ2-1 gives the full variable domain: DSGVTQTPKHLITATGQRVTLRCSPRSGDLSVYWYQQSLDQGLQFLIQYYNGEERAKGNILERFSAQQFPDLHSELNLSSLELGDSALYFCASSPRSSGGANEQFFGPGTRLTVL.

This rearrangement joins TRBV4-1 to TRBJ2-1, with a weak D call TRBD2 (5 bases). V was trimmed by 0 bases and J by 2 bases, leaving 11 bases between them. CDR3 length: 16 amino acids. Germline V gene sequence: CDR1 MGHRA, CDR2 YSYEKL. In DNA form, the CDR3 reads TGCGCCAGCAGCCAAGATCATGGCGGGCCCTACAATGAGCAGTTCTTC. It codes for CASSQDHGGPYNEQFF.

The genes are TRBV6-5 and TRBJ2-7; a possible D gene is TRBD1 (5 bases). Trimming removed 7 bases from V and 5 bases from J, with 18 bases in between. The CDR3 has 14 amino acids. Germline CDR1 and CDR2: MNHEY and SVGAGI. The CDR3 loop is CASMNQAGPNEQYF. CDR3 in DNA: TGTGCCAGCATGAATCAGGCAGGGCCCAACGAGCAGTACTTC.

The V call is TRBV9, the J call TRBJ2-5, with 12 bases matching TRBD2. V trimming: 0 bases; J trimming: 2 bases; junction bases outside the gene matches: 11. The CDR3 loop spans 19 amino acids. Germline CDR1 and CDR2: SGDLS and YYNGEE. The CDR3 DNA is TGTGCCAGCAGCGTAGCTGGGGCTAGCGGGGGGGCAGAACAAGAGACCCAGTACTTC. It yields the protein CASSVAGASGGAEQETQYF.

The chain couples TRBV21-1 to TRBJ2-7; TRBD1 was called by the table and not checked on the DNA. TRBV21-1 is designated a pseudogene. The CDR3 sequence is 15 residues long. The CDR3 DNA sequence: TGTGCCAGCAGCAGGCCCCGGGACAGTAACTACGAGCAGTACTTC. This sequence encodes CASSRPRDSNYEQYF.

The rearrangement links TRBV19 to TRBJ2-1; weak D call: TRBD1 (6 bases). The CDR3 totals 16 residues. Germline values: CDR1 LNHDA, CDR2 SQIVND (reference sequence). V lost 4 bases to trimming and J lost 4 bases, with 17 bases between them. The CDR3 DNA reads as TGTGCCAGTAGTAACCACGGGACAAACCCGTACAATGAGCAGTTCTTC. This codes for CASSNHGTNPYNEQFF.

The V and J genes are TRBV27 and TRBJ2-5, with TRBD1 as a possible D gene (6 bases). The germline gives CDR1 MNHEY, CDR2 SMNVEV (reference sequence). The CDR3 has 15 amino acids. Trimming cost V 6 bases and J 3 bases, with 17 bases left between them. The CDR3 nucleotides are TGTGCCAGCAGCCAAGGGAGTGGACAGAAAGAGACCCAGTACTTC. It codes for CASSQGSGQKETQYF.

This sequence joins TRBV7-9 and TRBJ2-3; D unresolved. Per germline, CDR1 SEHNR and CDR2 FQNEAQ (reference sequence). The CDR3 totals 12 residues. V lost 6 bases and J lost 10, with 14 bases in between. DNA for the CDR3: TGTGCCAGCAGACGACTTGAATCTTCGCAGTATTTT. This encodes CASRRLESSQYF.

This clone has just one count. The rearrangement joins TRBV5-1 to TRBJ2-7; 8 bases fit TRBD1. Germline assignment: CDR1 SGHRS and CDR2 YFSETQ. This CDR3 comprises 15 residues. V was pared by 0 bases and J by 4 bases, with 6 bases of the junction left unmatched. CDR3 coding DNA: TGCGCCAGCAGCTTGGGGGGACAGGTTGGATACGAGCAGTACTTC. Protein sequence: CASSLGGQVGYEQYF.

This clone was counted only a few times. CDR3: CASSKRQGGEKLFF. CDR3 in DNA: TGTGCCAGTAGTAAACGACAGGGAGGTGAAAAACTGTTTTTT. The V gene is TRBV19, the J gene TRBJ1-4, with 7 nucleotides matching TRBD1. In germline, CDR1 is LNHDA, CDR2 SQIVND (reference sequence). Germline trimming cut 4 bases from V and 7 bases from J; bases unmatched to any gene: 6. This CDR3 has 14 residues.

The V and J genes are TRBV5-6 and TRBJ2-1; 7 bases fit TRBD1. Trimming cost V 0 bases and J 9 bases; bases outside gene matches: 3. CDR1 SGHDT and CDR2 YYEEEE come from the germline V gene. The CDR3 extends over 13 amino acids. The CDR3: CASSLGQGFEQFF. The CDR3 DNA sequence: TGTGCCAGCAGCTTGGGACAGGGCTTTGAGCAGTTCTTC.

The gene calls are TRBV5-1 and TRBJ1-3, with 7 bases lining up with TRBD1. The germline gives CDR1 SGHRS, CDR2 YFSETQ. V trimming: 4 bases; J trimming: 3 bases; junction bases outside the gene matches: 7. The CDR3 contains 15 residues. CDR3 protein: CASSLSGGSGNTIYF. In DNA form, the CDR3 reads TGCGCCAGCAGCCTGTCAGGGGGAAGTGGAAACACCATATATTTT.

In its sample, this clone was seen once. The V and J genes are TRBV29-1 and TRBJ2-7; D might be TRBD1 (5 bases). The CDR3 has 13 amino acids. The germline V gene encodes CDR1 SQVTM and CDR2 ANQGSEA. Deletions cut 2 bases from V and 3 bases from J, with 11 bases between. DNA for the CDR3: TGCAGCGTTGAACAGGGCGTCAGCTACGAGCAGTACTTC. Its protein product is CSVEQGVSYEQYF.

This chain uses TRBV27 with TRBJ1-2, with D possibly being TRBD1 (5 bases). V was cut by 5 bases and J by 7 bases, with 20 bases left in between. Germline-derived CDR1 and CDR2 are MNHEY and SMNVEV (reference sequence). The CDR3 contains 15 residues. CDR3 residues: CASSPWDGSLGGYTF. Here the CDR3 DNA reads TGTGCCAGCAGTCCGTGGGACGGCTCACTAGGTGGCTACACCTTC.

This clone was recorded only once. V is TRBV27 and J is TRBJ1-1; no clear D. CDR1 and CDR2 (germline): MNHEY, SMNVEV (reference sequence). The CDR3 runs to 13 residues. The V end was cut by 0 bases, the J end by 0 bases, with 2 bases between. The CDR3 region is CASSLSMNTEAFF. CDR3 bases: TGTGCCAGCAGTTTATCTATGAACACTGAAGCTTTCTTT.